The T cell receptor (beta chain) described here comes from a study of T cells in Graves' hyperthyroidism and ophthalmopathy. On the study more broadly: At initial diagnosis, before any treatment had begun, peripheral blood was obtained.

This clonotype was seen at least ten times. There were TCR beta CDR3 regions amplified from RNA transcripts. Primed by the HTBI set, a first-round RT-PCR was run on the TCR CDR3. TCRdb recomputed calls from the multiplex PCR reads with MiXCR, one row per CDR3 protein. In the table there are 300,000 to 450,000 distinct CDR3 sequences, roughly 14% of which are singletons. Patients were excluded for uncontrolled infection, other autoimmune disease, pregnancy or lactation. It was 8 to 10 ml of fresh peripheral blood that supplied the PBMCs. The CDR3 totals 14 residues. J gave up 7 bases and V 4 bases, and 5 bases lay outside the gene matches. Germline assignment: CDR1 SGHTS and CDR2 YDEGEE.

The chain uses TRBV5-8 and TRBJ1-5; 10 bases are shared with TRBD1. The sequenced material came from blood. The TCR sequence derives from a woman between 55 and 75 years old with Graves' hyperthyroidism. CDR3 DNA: TGTGCCAGCAGCCCGGGACAGGGGATACAGCCCCAGCATTTT. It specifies CASSPGQGIQPQHF.